The present TCR beta chain was sequenced within a study of shared clonotypes between healthy human individuals. The overall study: CD8 memory received one plate per donor, CD8 naive two, CD4 memory three and CD4 naive three.

Authors' processing steps: Filtering differed, since immunoSEQ gave only junction sequences and no quality scores. TCRdb's table, derived via immunoSEQ multiplex PCR, lists solely in-frame clones and lacks some. The V and J calls and clone size are taken from that table; D and trimming were inferred from the DNA. The sample lists 2 million to 2.5 million clones, approximately 94% occurring once. The length of the CDR3 is 14 residues. V was cut by 3 bases and J by 3 bases, with 10 bases left in between. CDR1 is SGDLS and CDR2 is YYNGEE in the germline V gene. In the naive CD8 group, cells lacked CD45RO and were positively selected for CCR7, so terminally differentiated effector memory CD45RA+ cells were left out. As to this clone: Its antigen is undetermined.

Study-wide points: Naive subsets generally had larger estimated richness than memory subsets.

What was sequenced was naive CD8+ T cells from PBMCs. This receptor was taken from a man aged 18-30 years in good health. Some clones in this sample may be carry-over from other donors' samples. The J gene is TRBJ1-3, the V gene TRBV9; perhaps TRBD1 as D (5 bases). CDR3 protein: CASSAGTSGNTIYF. CDR3 nucleotides: TGTGCCAGCAGCGCCGGGACTAGTGGAAACACCATATATTTT. The complete variable domain, with remaining parts taken from reference TRBV9 and TRBJ1-3, reads DSGVTQTPKHLITATGQRVTLRCSPRSGDLSVYWYQQSLDQGLQFLIQYYNGEERAKGNILERFSAQQFPDLHSELNLSSLELGDSALYFCASSAGTSGNTIYFGEGSWLTVV.